This TCR beta chain emerged from a study of CD8+ T cells in alopecia areata. Looking at the study overall: Severity in treated patients was scored by percentage of scalp area affected. General study results and limits: Many expanded lesional clones persisted in scalp and blood during tofacitinib.

As the sequencing template, cDNA was produced by extracting RNA and reverse transcribing it. Repertoires were generated with immunoSEQ multiplex PCR, while TCRdb's copy carries only in-frame clones and drops some. The table records over 100,000 clones, about 50% of them present only once. Treatment here: oral pan-JAK inhibitor, 5-10 mg twice daily. The investigators collected lesional scalp punch biopsies and peripheral blood from alopecia areata patients. The sample holds a few counts of this clone. Its cognate antigen is unknown. Germline V gene sequence: CDR1 SGHRS, CDR2 YFSETQ. With 3 bases removed from V and 5 bases from J, the gap between germline ends came to 14 bases. This CDR3 is 15 amino acids long.

The specimen was CD4+ T cells sorted from blood, collected at week 4, from a patient treated with tofacitinib. This chain joins TRBV5-1 and TRBJ2-2; D is unclear. The sequence derives from a human donor with alopecia areata. The CDR3: CASSSTAWQTGELFF. CDR3 in DNA: TGCGCCAGCAGCTCGACGGCCTGGCAGACCGGGGAGCTGTTTTTT. The complete variable domain, with remaining parts taken from reference TRBV5-1 and TRBJ2-2, reads KAGVTQTPRYLIKTRGQQVTLSCSPISGHRSVSWYQQTPGQGLQFLFEYFSETQRNKGNFPGRFSGRQFSNSRSEMNVSTLELGDSALYLCASSSTAWQTGELFFGEGSRLTVL.